This TCR beta chain stems from a study of T cells in Graves' hyperthyroidism and ophthalmopathy. Overall study: Prior to any treatment, at the point of initial diagnosis, peripheral blood was collected.

Germline-derived CDR1 and CDR2 are MNHNS and SASEGT. Losses at the gene ends were 4 bases for V and 2 bases for J; bases not matched to a gene: 13. This CDR3 has 19 residues. Many counts were recorded for this clonotype. Amplified TCR beta CDR3 regions came from RNA transcripts. First-round RT-PCR targeting the TCR CDR3 was performed with the HTBI primer set. TCRdb re-called the multiplex PCR reads with MiXCR, one entry per CDR3 protein. The sample consists of roughly 420,000 distinct CDR3 sequences, roughly 13% of them appearing once. Extraction of PBMCs used 8 to 10 ml of fresh peripheral blood. V usage is TRBV6-1 and J usage is TRBJ2-3, with 12 bases aligning to TRBD2. The specimen sequenced was blood. The source is a woman between 18 and 29 years old with Graves' hyperthyroidism. The CDR3 bases are TGTGCCAGCAGTGCCCTCTTTATTACTAGCGGGGGGACCACAGATACGCAGTATTTT. Protein sequence: CASSALFITSGGTTDTQYF.